The entry below describes one T cell receptor beta chain. What it binds is unknown. CDR1 and CDR2 (germline): MDHEN, SYDVKM. The V gene lost 3 bases and the J gene lost 4 bases, with 7 bases spanning the gap. CDR3 length: 14 residues. This entry is derived from a study of identical twins. Regarding the study as a whole: Among out-of-frame alpha sequences shared by twins, low generation probability occurred in excess.

TCRdb itself ran the 5' RACE reads through MiXCR, one entry per CDR3 protein. The sample shows 200,000 to 300,000 distinct CDR3 sequences, 7% of them seen only once. Another study also made use of these data, one on yellow fever vaccine responses in identical twins.

The TCR comes from a young woman in good health. J is TRBJ1-6 and V is TRBV28; D gene ambiguous. The specimen was memory (CD45RO+) T cells sorted from blood. The CDR3 sequence: CASSFQDYNSPLHF. The CDR3 nucleotides are TGTGCCAGCAGTTTTCAGGATTATAATTCACCCCTCCACTTT.